This T cell receptor (beta chain) was recorded in a study of blood T cells in healthy people across ages. Study-wide results and limits: With donor CMV status unknown, expanded clonotype changes were possibly confounded.

Comment on this clonotype: Its target is not known. A read error may be the cause here, since a much bigger clone is one base away.

The CDR3 runs to 15 residues. V lost 4 bases to trimming and J lost 7 bases, with 17 bases between them. Germline lookup yields CDR1 SGHTA and CDR2 FQGNSA. A sample-barcoded 5' primer and a J-beta primer mix were used in a second PCR of roughly 6 to 11 cycles. TCRdb reprocessed the 5' RACE reads via MiXCR and lists one record per CDR3 protein. The repertoire holds about 400,000 distinct CDR3 sequences, with roughly half as singletons. This TCR was recovered from a man aged 60-69 years in good health. This chain joins TRBV7-2 and TRBJ1-5; D may be TRBD1 (5 bases). The sample consisted of blood. CDR3 coding DNA: TGTGCCAGCAGCTCAGATGGGGGAAAGAACCAGCCCCAGCATTTT. Translated: CASSSDGGKNQPQHF.